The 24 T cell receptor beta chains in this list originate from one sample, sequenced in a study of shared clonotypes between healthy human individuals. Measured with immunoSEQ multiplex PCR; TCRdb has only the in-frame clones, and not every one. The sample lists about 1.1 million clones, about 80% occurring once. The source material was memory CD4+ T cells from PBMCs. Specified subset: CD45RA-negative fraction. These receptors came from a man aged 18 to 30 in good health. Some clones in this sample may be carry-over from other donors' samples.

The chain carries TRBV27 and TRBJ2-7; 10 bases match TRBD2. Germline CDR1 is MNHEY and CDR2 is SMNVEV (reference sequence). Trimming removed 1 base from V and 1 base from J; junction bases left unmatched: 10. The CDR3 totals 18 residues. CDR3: CASSLLGSASGSSYEQYF. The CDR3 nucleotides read TGTGCCAGCAGTTTATTAGGCTCGGCTAGCGGGAGTTCCTACGAGCAGTACTTC.

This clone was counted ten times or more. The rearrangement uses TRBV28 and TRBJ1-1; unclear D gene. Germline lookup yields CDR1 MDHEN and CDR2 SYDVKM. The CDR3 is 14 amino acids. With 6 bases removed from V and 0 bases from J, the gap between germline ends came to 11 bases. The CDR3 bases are TGTGCCAGCAGCACAGACGTAATGAACACTGAAGCTTTCTTT. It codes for CASSTDVMNTEAFF.

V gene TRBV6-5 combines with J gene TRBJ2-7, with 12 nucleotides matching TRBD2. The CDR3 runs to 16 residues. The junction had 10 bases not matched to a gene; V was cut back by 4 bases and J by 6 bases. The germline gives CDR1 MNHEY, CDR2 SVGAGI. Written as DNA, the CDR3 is TGTGCCAGCAGTTTGACTCCGACTAGCGGGAGAGTCGAGCAGTACTTC. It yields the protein CASSLTPTSGRVEQYF.

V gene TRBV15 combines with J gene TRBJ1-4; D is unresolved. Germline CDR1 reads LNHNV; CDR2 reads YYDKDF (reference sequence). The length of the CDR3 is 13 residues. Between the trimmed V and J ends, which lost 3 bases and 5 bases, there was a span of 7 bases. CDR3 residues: CATSSVLNEKLFF. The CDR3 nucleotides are TGTGCCACCAGCAGTGTTCTAAATGAAAAACTGTTTTTT.

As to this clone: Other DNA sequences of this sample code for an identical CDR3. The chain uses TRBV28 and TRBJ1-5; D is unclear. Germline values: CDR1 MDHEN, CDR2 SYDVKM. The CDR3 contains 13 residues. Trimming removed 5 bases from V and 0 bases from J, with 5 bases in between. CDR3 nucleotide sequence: TGTGCCAGCAGTCCGTATAGCAATCAGCCCCAGCATTTT. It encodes CASSPYSNQPQHF.

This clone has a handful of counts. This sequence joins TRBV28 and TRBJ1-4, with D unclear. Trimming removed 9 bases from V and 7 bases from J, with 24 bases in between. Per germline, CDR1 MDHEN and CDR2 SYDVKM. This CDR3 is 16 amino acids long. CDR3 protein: CASNDPRGKAGEKLFF. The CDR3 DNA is TGTGCCAGTAACGACCCCCGGGGAAAGGCGGGTGAAAAACTGTTTTTT.

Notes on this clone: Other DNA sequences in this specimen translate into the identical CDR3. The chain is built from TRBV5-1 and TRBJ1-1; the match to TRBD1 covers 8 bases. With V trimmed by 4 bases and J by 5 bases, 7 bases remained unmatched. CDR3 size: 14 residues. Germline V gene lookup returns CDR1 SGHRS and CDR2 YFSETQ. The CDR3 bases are TGCGCCAGCAGCAGCGGACAGGGAAGAACTGAAGCTTTCTTT. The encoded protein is CASSSGQGRTEAFF. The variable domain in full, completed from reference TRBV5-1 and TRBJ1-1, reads KAGVTQTPRYLIKTRGQQVTLSCSPISGHRSVSWYQQTPGQGLQFLFEYFSETQRNKGNFPGRFSGRQFSNSRSEMNVSTLELGDSALYLCASSSGQGRTEAFFGQGTRLTVV.

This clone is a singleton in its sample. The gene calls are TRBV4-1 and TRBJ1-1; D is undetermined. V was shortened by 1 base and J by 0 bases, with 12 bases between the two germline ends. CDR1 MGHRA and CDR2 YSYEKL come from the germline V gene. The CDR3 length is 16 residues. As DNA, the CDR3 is TGCGCCAGCAGCCAAGGATTCGGGAACATGAACACTGAAGCTTTCTTT. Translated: CASSQGFGNMNTEAFF.

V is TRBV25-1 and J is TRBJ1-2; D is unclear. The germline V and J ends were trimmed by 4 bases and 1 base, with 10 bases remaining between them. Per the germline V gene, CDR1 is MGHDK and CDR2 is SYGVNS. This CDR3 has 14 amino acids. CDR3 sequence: CASSGPTRNYGYTF. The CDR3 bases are TGTGCCAGCAGTGGCCCCACGCGTAACTATGGCTACACCTTC.

This CDR3 is CASSQVWTSGSYEQYF. CDR3 DNA: TGCGCCAGCAGCCAAGTCTGGACTAGCGGGTCCTACGAGCAGTACTTC. The chain recombines TRBV4-1 with TRBJ2-7; 11 bases fit TRBD2. Germline CDR1 MGHRA, CDR2 YSYEKL. This CDR3 region has 16 residues. Trimming cost V 1 base and J 1 base; bases outside gene matches: 3.

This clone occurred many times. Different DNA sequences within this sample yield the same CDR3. The CDR3: CSVEDPLLSGANVLTF. The CDR3 DNA reads as TGCAGCGTTGAAGATCCTCTTCTCTCTGGGGCCAACGTCCTGACTTTC. The chain carries TRBV29-1 and TRBJ2-6; no definite D call. The germline V and J ends were trimmed by 0 bases and 0 bases, with 9 bases remaining between them. The germline CDR1 and CDR2 sequences are SQVTM and ANQGSEA. This CDR3 has 16 residues.

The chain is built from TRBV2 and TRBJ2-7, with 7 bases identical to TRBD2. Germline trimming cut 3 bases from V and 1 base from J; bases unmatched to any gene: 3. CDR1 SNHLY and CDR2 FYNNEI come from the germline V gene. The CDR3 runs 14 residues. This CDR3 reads CASSDTSVSYEQYF. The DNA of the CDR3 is TGTGCCAGCAGTGACACTAGCGTTTCCTACGAGCAGTACTTC. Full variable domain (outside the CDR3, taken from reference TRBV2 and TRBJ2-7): EPEVTQTPSHQVTQMGQEVILRCVPISNHLYFYWYRQILGQKVEFLVSFYNNEISEKSEIFDDQFSVERPDGSNFTLKIRSTKLEDSAMYFCASSDTSVSYEQYFGPGTRLTVT.

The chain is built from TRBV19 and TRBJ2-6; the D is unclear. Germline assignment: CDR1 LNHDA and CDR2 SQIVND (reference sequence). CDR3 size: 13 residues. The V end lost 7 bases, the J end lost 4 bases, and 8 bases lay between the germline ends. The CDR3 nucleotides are TGTGCCAGTATCAGTAGAGGGGCCAACGTCCTGACTTTC. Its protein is CASISRGANVLTF.

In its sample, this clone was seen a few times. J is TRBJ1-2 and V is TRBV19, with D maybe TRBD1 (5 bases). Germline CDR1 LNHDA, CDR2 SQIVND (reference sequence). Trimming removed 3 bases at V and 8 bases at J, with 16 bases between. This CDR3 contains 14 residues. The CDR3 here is CASSIGDPTSGYTF. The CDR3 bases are TGTGCCAGTAGTATTGGGGACCCAACTAGCGGCTACACCTTC.

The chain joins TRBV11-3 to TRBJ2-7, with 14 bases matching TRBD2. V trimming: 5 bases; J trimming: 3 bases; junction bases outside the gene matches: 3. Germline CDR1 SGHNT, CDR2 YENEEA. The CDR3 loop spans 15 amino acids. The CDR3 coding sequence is TGTGCCAGCAGCCCGGGACTAGCGGGAGTCTACGAGCAGTACTTC. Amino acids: CASSPGLAGVYEQYF. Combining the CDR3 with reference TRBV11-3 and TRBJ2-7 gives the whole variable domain EAGVVQSPRYKIIEKKQPVAFWCNPISGHNTLYWYLQNLGQGPELLIRYENEEAVDDSQLPKDRFSAERLKGVDSTLKIQPAELGDSAVYLCASSPGLAGVYEQYFGPGTRLTVT.

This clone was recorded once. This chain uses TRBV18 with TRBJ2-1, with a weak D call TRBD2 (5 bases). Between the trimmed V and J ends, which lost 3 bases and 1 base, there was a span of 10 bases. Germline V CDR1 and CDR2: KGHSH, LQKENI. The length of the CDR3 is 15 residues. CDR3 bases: TGTGCCAGCTCACCGGGCGGGCCTTCCTACAATGAGCAGTTCTTC. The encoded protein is CASSPGGPSYNEQFF.

The DNA for the CDR3 is TGTGCCAGCAGCCGCACATCAAACGAGCAGTACTTC. Translating it yields CASSRTSNEQYF. The gene calls are TRBV7-9 and TRBJ2-7, with D hard to call. Germline CDR1 reads SEHNR; CDR2 reads FQNEAQ (reference sequence). V was shortened by 5 bases and J by 5 bases, with 10 bases between the two germline ends. The CDR3 is 12 amino acids.

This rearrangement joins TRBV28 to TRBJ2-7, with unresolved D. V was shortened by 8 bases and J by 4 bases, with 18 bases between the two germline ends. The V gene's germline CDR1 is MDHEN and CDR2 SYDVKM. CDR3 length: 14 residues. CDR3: CASSSPGHQYEQYF. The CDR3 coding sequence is TGTGCCAGCTCCTCCCCCGGCCACCAATACGAGCAGTACTTC.

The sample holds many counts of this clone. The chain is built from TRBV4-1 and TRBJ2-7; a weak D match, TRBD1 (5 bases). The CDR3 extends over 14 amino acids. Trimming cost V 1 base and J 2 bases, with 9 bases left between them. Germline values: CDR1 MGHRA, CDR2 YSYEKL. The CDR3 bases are TGCGCCAGCAGCCAAGTACAGGCGCCCTACGAGCAGTACTTC. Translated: CASSQVQAPYEQYF.

The CDR3 nucleotides are TGTGCCAGCAGTGTAAAATTTCTTGAGTCCTCTGGAAACACCATATATTTT. Amino acid sequence: CASSVKFLESSGNTIYF. The gene calls are TRBV6-1 and TRBJ1-3; D is uncertain. The CDR3 spans 17 residues. Germline V gene lookup returns CDR1 MNHNS and CDR2 SASEGT. V was trimmed by 4 bases and J by 0 bases, leaving 16 bases between them.

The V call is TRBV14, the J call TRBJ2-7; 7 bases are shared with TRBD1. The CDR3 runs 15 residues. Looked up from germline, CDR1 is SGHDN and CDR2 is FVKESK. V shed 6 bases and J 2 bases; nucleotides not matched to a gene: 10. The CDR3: CASSKTGRFAYEQYF. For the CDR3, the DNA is TGTGCCAGCAGTAAGACAGGGCGATTTGCCTACGAGCAGTACTTC.

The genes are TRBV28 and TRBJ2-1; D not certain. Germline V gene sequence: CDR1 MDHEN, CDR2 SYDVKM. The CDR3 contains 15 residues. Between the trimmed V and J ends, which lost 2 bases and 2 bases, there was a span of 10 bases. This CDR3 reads CASSLTVGAYNEQFF. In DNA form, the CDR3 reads TGTGCCAGCAGTTTAACCGTAGGAGCCTACAATGAGCAGTTCTTC.

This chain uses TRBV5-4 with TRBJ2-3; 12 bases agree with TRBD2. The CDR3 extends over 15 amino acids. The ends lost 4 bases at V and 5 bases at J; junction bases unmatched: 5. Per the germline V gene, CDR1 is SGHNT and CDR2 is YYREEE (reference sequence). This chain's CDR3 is CASSQTSGSLDTQYF. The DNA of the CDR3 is TGTGCCAGCAGCCAGACTAGCGGGAGTCTAGATACGCAGTATTTT.

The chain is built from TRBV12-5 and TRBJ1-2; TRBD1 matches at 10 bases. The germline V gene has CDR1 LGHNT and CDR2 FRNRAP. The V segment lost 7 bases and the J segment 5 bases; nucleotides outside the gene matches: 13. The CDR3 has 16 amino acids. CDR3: CASATTGQGSSYGYTF. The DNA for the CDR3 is TGTGCTAGTGCCACTACGGGACAGGGGAGTTCTTATGGCTACACCTTC. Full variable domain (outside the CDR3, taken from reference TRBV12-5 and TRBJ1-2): DARVTQTPRHKVTEMGQEVTMRCQPILGHNTVFWYRQTMMQGLELLAYFRNRAPLDDSGMPKDRFSAEMPDATLATLKIQPSEPRDSAVYFCASATTGQGSSYGYTFGSGTRLTVV.